This T cell receptor (beta chain) was captured by sequencing in a study of T cell repertoires in aging, cancer and after chemotherapy. Study details: Donor ages fell into six groups from 30 or younger up to 70 or older. Study-wide results and caveats: In healthy donors, age-related TCR diversity loss mainly reflected lost richness. The repertoire data cannot show anything about immunological memory following chemotherapy. Across the chemotherapy interval, each cancer cohort showed higher median generation probability, suggesting thymic rebound.

Rearranged V-D-J TRB sequences were amplified with a mixed TRB-A/B primer pool. TCRdb reprocessed the multiplex PCR reads via MiXCR and lists one record per CDR3 protein. The table shows approximately 11,000 distinct CDR3 sequences, with roughly 42% occurring only once. This clonotype has more than one count but fewer than ten. Its antigen is currently unknown. CDR1 is SGHDT and CDR2 is YYEEEE in the germline V gene. V lost 1 base, J lost 7 bases, and 14 bases lay in between. CDR3 length: 14 amino acids. TCR beta rearrangements were amplified from peripheral blood genomic DNA. The receptor was isolated from a human donor in good health. Sample: blood. V and J are TRBV5-6 and TRBJ1-2, with D perhaps matching TRBD1 (6 bases). DNA for the CDR3: TGTGCCAGCAGCTTGCGAGGGTTCAGGGGTGGCTACACCTTC. As protein: CASSLRGFRGGYTF.